Below, 30 T cell receptor beta chains from the same sample are listed, as sequenced in a study of blood T cell repertoires in COVID-19. Clones were sequenced by immunoSEQ multiplex PCR, and TCRdb holds only the in-frame ones, with some missing. The sample yields hundreds of thousands of clones, 85% seen once. Sequencing was carried out using peripheral blood. These receptors were obtained from a man between 40 and 49 years old with acute or convalescent COVID-19.

V gene TRBV5-6 combines with J gene TRBJ1-1, with a tentative D call TRBD1 (5 bases). Trimming removed 7 bases from V and 5 bases from J, with 12 bases in between. CDR1 is SGHDT, CDR2 YYEEEE, per germline. This CDR3 spans 12 amino acids. The CDR3: CASDGGATEAFF. The CDR3 DNA follows: TGTGCCAGCGACGGAGGGGCAACTGAAGCTTTCTTT. Full variable domain (rest looked up from reference TRBV5-6 and TRBJ1-1): DAGVTQSPTHLIKTRGQQVTLRCSPKSGHDTVSWYQQALGQGPQFIFQYYEEEERQRGNFPDRFSGHQFPNYSSELNVNALLLGDSALYLCASDGGATEAFFGQGTRLTVV.

The rearrangement uses TRBV4-2 and TRBJ1-3; unclear D gene. This CDR3 is built from 17 residues. CDR1 and CDR2 (germline): LGHNA, YNFKEQ. V was trimmed by 1 base and J by 0 bases, leaving 13 bases between them. CDR3 in amino acids: CASSQALTLSSGNTIYF. In nucleotides, the CDR3 is TGTGCCAGCAGCCAAGCCCTTACTCTGAGCTCTGGAAACACCATATATTTT.

The V call is TRBV5-4, the J call TRBJ2-1; 11 nucleotides align to TRBD2. The CDR3 is made up of 16 amino acids. CDR1 and CDR2 from the germline V gene are SGHNT and YYREEE (reference sequence). The junction had 15 bases not matched to a gene; V was cut back by 7 bases and J by 9 bases. This chain's CDR3 is CASRPDSGGARGEQFF. The CDR3, as DNA: TGTGCCAGCCGGCCAGATAGCGGGGGGGCCAGGGGTGAGCAGTTCTTC.

J is TRBJ2-7 and V is TRBV11-3; the D gene is possibly TRBD1 (5 bases). The CDR3 runs 15 residues. Germline lookup yields CDR1 SGHNT and CDR2 YENEEA. Trimming removed 7 bases at V and 2 bases at J, with 18 bases between. This chain's CDR3 is CASIGSGGHTYEQYF. The CDR3 DNA reads as TGTGCCAGCATTGGGTCCGGCGGACACACCTACGAGCAGTACTTC.

The gene calls are TRBV19 and TRBJ2-3; 13 bases agree with TRBD2. Unmatched junction bases numbered 4, after V lost 4 bases and J lost 6 bases. There are 15 residues in the CDR3. Per germline, CDR1 LNHDA and CDR2 SQIVND (reference sequence). As DNA, the CDR3 is TGTGCCAGTAGTAAACTAGCGGGGGGGGAGGATACGCAGTATTTT. It specifies CASSKLAGGEDTQYF.

The chain recombines TRBV12-5 with TRBJ2-5, with a tentative D call TRBD1 (5 bases). Germline values: CDR1 LGHNT, CDR2 FRNRAP. CDR3 size: 13 residues. Trimming shortened V by 7 bases and J by 5 bases, and 14 bases separated the two germline ends. DNA of the CDR3: TGTGCTAGTGCCCAAGCAGGGAAGGAGACCCAGTACTTC. Residues: CASAQAGKETQYF.

On this clone: The sample contains more than one DNA sequence encoding this CDR3. The chain is built from TRBV7-3 and TRBJ2-3; 9 bases are a match to TRBD2. Germline CDR1 reads SGHTA; CDR2 reads FQGTGA. Trimming removed 0 bases from V and 4 bases from J; junction bases left unmatched: 2. This CDR3 comprises 15 residues. DNA for the CDR3: TGTGCCAGCAGCTTAACTAGCGGGGGAGCAGATACGCAGTATTTT. It is translated as CASSLTSGGADTQYF.

The chain couples TRBV30 to TRBJ1-2; D might be TRBD1 (6 bases). The CDR3 runs to 12 residues. V was shortened by 3 bases and J by 8 bases, with 13 bases between the two germline ends. Germline CDR1 and CDR2: GTSNPN and SVGIG (reference sequence). CDR3 residues: CAWRLPRGGYTF. The CDR3 coding sequence is TGTGCCTGGAGACTACCTAGGGGGGGCTACACCTTC.

On this clone: An end of the junction differs from the germline gene, which may be a read error. The chain recombines TRBV9 with TRBJ1-2, with a tentative D call TRBD1 (5 bases). Germline V lookup: CDR1 SGDLS, CDR2 YYNGEE. CDR3 length: 15 amino acids. Here the CDR3 DNA reads TGTGCCAGCAGCGTAGAGGGGTCACTCACAGCCACGCTAGGCTTC. Protein: CASSVEGSLTATLGF.

The rearrangement links TRBV9 to TRBJ2-3, with 11 bases lining up with TRBD2. Germline lookup yields CDR1 SGDLS and CDR2 YYNGEE. This CDR3 spans 19 amino acids. V shed 0 bases, J shed 0 bases, and the junction held 9 bases outside the gene matches. The CDR3 loop reads CASSVGASGGISSTDTQYF. CDR3 nucleotide sequence: TGTGCCAGCAGCGTAGGGGCTAGCGGGGGGATTTCTAGCACAGATACGCAGTATTTT.

The rearrangement uses TRBV29-1 and TRBJ2-1; D possibly corresponds to TRBD2 (6 bases). Per the germline V gene, CDR1 is SQVTM and CDR2 is ANQGSEA. The CDR3 is 16 amino acids. V was trimmed by 4 bases and J by 7 bases, leaving 23 bases between them. CDR3 nucleotides: TGCAGCGTTGGCGGGAAAGTTGGACTCTCGCGAAATGAGCAGTTCTTC. This encodes CSVGGKVGLSRNEQFF.

This chain uses TRBV18 with TRBJ1-3, with TRBD1 matching over 7 bases. Germline V gene data show CDR1 as KGHSH and CDR2 as LQKENI. This CDR3 contains 16 residues. V lost 3 bases, J lost 4 bases, and 9 bases stayed unmatched. The CDR3 spells CASSPVTGAGGNTIYF. In DNA, the CDR3 is TGTGCCAGCTCACCGGTAACAGGGGCAGGAGGAAACACCATATATTTT.

The V call is TRBV30, the J call TRBJ1-5; the D is unclear. CDR1 and CDR2 from the germline V gene are GTSNPN and SVGIG (reference sequence). V was cut by 2 bases and J by 4 bases, with 18 bases left in between. CDR3 size: 16 residues. The CDR3 region is CAWSRGGAGGNQPQHF. In DNA, the CDR3 is TGTGCCTGGAGTCGGGGAGGCGCCGGTGGTAATCAGCCCCAGCATTTT.

The chain is built from TRBV7-8 and TRBJ1-2, with D unresolved. Germline V CDR1 and CDR2: SGHVS, FQNEAQ. The V gene lost 1 base and the J gene lost 8 bases, with 11 bases spanning the gap. The CDR3 is 13 amino acids. In DNA form, the CDR3 reads TGTGCCAGCAGCTTAGTGGAAACGGGAGGCTACACCTTC. This translates into CASSLVETGGYTF.

The CDR3 DNA is TGTGCCAGCAGCCCCGGGGGTTTGATGGGCACTGAAGCTTTCTTT. Its translation is CASSPGGLMGTEAFF. The chain couples TRBV3-1 (or the pseudogene TRBV3-2) to TRBJ1-1; D perhaps matches TRBD1 (5 bases). The CDR3 runs to 15 residues. CDR1 and CDR2 from the germline V gene are LGHDT and YNNKEL (reference sequence). Trimming took off 4 bases at V and 4 bases at J, with 16 bases between the two ends.

The V gene is TRBV27, the J gene TRBJ2-2, with 9 bases lining up with TRBD1. Germline values: CDR1 MNHEY, CDR2 SMNVEV (reference sequence). The CDR3 runs to 17 residues. Trimming took 6 bases from V and 4 from J; bases not matched to a gene: 12. The chain's CDR3 is CASSPGTGFKGTGELFF. The CDR3 region has the DNA TGTGCCAGCAGCCCTGGGACAGGGTTCAAGGGCACCGGGGAGCTGTTTTTT.

This clone was detected once. The chain links TRBV4-1 to TRBJ2-2; TRBD1 is a possible D gene (6 bases). V lost 1 base, J lost 1 base, and 7 bases lay in between. The CDR3 covers 15 residues. Germline lookup yields CDR1 MGHRA and CDR2 YSYEKL. The chain's CDR3 is CASSQGQVNTGELFF. The CDR3 coding sequence is TGCGCCAGCAGCCAAGGACAGGTGAACACCGGGGAGCTGTTTTTT.

The rearrangement uses TRBV7-9 and TRBJ1-3; no reliable D call. This CDR3 is built from 17 residues. Between the trimmed V and J ends, which lost 5 bases and 4 bases, there was a span of 21 bases. CDR1 is SEHNR, CDR2 FQNEAQ, per germline (reference sequence). The CDR3 here is CASSDRRNGVIGNTIYF. The CDR3 region has the DNA TGTGCCAGCAGCGACCGCCGGAACGGAGTCATCGGAAACACCATATATTTT.

The J gene is TRBJ2-7, the V gene TRBV28; TRBD1 might be the D (5 bases). This CDR3 is 13 amino acids long. With 3 bases removed from V and 2 bases from J, the gap between germline ends came to 8 bases. Germline V lookup: CDR1 MDHEN, CDR2 SYDVKM. In DNA form, the CDR3 reads TGTGCCAGCAGTTTTACAGGCCCCTACGAGCAGTACTTC. This gives the protein CASSFTGPYEQYF.

The chain joins TRBV18 to TRBJ2-3; D gene ambiguous. The CDR3 runs 12 residues. CDR1 and CDR2 (germline): KGHSH, LQKENI. Trimming pared 3 bases from V and 2 bases from J, leaving 3 bases between. The CDR3 here is CASSPNTDTQYF. The CDR3 coding sequence is TGTGCCAGCTCACCCAACACAGATACGCAGTATTTT.

The rearrangement links TRBV24-1 to TRBJ2-3; TRBD1 might be the D (5 bases). This CDR3 has 13 amino acids. The V and J ends lost 2 bases and 10 bases respectively, with 12 bases between them. Germline lookup yields CDR1 KGHDR and CDR2 SFDVKD. The CDR3 bases are TGTGCCACCAGTGATTCCCTAGAAGGGGCGCAGTATTTT. Its translation is CATSDSLEGAQYF.

The rearrangement joins TRBV21-1 to TRBJ1-4. TRBV21-1 is given as a pseudogene. The CDR3 spans 16 residues. Here the CDR3 reads CASSTSRGNCIEKLFF. In DNA, the CDR3 is TGTGCCAGCAGCACATCCCGGGGGAATTGCATTGAAAAACTGTTTTTT.

This rearrangement joins TRBV20-1 to TRBJ2-7, with D perhaps matching TRBD1 (6 bases). CDR1 and CDR2 (germline): DFQATT, SNEGSKA (reference sequence). CDR3 size: 11 residues. V was trimmed by 2 bases and J by 5 bases, leaving 7 bases between them. CDR3 in DNA: TGCAGTGCTAGAAGGGGGAACGAGCAGTACTTC. This sequence encodes CSARRGNEQYF.

This clone was observed a handful of times. Other DNA sequences in this sample translate to the same CDR3. The V and J genes are TRBV28 and TRBJ1-2, with 11 bases fitting TRBD1. V dropped 5 bases and J dropped 7; count of bases not matched to a gene: 6. CDR1 is MDHEN, CDR2 SYDVKM, per germline. CDR3 length equals 14 residues. The CDR3 bases are TGTGCCAGCAGTACCGGACAGGGGGCGGGTGGCTACACCTTC. Its protein product is CASSTGQGAGGYTF.

The chain uses TRBV6-1 and TRBJ1-2; D uncertain. CDR1 MNHNS and CDR2 SASEGT come from the germline V gene. V dropped 2 bases and J dropped 4 bases, with 11 bases sitting between them. The CDR3 consists of 14 residues. The CDR3 nucleotides are TGTGCCAGCAGTGAATTAACAGACATCTATGGCTACACCTTC. Amino acid sequence: CASSELTDIYGYTF.

V usage is TRBV30 and J usage is TRBJ2-2; 7 positions match TRBD1. Per the germline V gene, CDR1 is GTSNPN and CDR2 is SVGIG (reference sequence). This CDR3 spans 16 amino acids. The V gene end was trimmed by 1 base and the J gene end by 6 bases; junction bases not matched to a gene: 11. CDR3 in DNA: TGTGCCTGGAGTGGAGTTTTGAGGCAGGGGGCCGGGGAGCTGTTTTTT. Translated, it gives CAWSGVLRQGAGELFF.

This chain joins TRBV19 and TRBJ2-2, with TRBD2 identical over 10 bases. CDR3 size: 17 residues. The trim removed 5 bases at V and 2 bases at J, leaving 8 bases unmatched. The germline V gene encodes CDR1 LNHDA and CDR2 SQIVND (reference sequence). The CDR3 nucleotides read TGTGCCAGTAGTCGACGGACTAGCGGTCATAACACCGGGGAGCTGTTTTTT. Protein: CASSRRTSGHNTGELFF. The full variable domain, in which reference TRBV19 and TRBJ2-2 provide the parts outside the CDR3, is DGGITQSPKYLFRKEGQNVTLSCEQNLNHDAMYWYRQDPGQGLRLIYYSQIVNDFQKGDIAEGYSVSREKKESFPLTVTSAQKNPTAFYLCASSRRTSGHNTGELFFGEGSRLTVL.

The rearrangement links TRBV6-5 to TRBJ1-5; tentatively, D is TRBD1 (5 bases). Germline V gives CDR1 MNHEY, CDR2 SVGAGI. With 6 bases removed from V and 2 bases from J, the gap between germline ends came to 14 bases. The CDR3 totals 15 residues. The CDR3 coding sequence is TGTGCCAGCAGCCGCGGGGGGGTGGGCAATCAGCCCCAGCATTTT. It encodes CASSRGGVGNQPQHF.

The J gene is TRBJ2-7, the V gene TRBV28; 14 bases are a match to TRBD2. The CDR3 extends over 18 amino acids. Germline V lookup: CDR1 MDHEN, CDR2 SYDVKM. J gave up 1 base and V 4 bases, and 9 bases lay outside the gene matches. The CDR3 nucleotides read TGTGCCAGCAGTTCACCCCCCGGGACTAGCGGGGGTTCCTACGAGCAGTACTTC. It translates to CASSSPPGTSGGSYEQYF.

The rearrangement joins TRBV19 to TRBJ1-1, with 8 bases aligning to TRBD1. This CDR3 contains 14 residues. CDR1 is LNHDA and CDR2 is SQIVND in the germline V gene (reference sequence). V shed 5 bases, J shed 2 bases, and the junction held 4 bases outside the gene matches. This CDR3 reads CASSSTGDNTEAFF. CDR3 coding DNA: TGTGCCAGTAGTTCGACAGGGGACAACACTGAAGCTTTCTTT.